The rows below give T cell receptor beta chains drawn from one sample of a study of T cells expressing NK-cell markers. TCRdb reprocessed the 5' RACE reads and reports one entry per CDR3 protein, with no DNA. The sample has roughly 390,000 distinct CDR3 sequences, and its top ten clones hold roughly 5.4%. Sequenced: blood T cells: a sorted CD56 or NKG2C T cell subset, CD4+ or CD8+ T cells, or bulk PBMC T cells (not recorded which). These receptor sequences come from a man aged 18 to 70 in good health. Both conserved end residues are part of each CDR3.

TRBV29-1,TRBJ2-5,CTWAGLGETQYF
TRBV2,TRBJ2-1,CASRSSMVSNEQFF
TRBV12-3/TRBV12-4,TRBJ1-4,CASSSGRVNEKLFF
TRBV5-1,TRBJ1-5,CASRKDSNQPQHF
TRBV28,TRBJ1-5,CAADGGRMLGQPQHF
TRBV28,TRBJ2-3,CASSPLFSSGGPTDTQYF
TRBV6-1,TRBJ1-5,CASSEWAGLSNQPQHF
TRBV5-1,TRBJ2-6,CASSLPATPSSGANVLTF
TRBV6-1,TRBJ2-2,CASSPRPTLWSNGELFF
TRBV2,TRBJ2-5,CASSELPGLAPETQYF
TRBV18,TRBJ1-2,CASSPPGGRNYGYTF
TRBV20-1,TRBJ1-1,CSAKKYGESNTEAFF
TRBV20-1,TRBJ2-7,CSAVGPYEYEQYF
TRBV10-3,TRBJ2-5,CAISPTGTGDFETQYF
TRBV6-1,TRBJ2-5,CASKGGSGQETQYF
TRBV15,TRBJ2-3,CATSLGKGPYTDTQYF
TRBV5-1,TRBJ2-4,CASSPGPQNIQYF
TRBV19,TRBJ1-6,CASSTSDRTYNSPLHF
TRBV10-3,TRBJ1-1,CAIAGTGGSGTEAFF
TRBV7-2,TRBJ2-4,CASSPSGRVLAKNIQYF
TRBV3-1,TRBJ2-7,CASSLGPTRTYEQYF
TRBV4-2,TRBJ1-2,CASSQAQGDGYTF
TRBV15,TRBJ1-2,CATSPVGPGATYGYTF
TRBV5-4,TRBJ2-1,CAGTSGSLSSYNEQFF
TRBV20-1,TRBJ2-3,CSARDRGVRGDDTQYF
TRBV5-5,TRBJ2-7,CASSLSQGSAGFINEQYF
TRBV27,TRBJ2-7,CASSSPDRVHEQYF
TRBV6-1,TRBJ2-5,CASSEQRGAAQYF
TRBV27,TRBJ2-3,CASSLFLAGALGDTQYF
TRBV11-1,TRBJ2-3,CASSTSGVGDTQYF
TRBV20-1,TRBJ2-1,CSAPRTGGDEQFF
TRBV7-3,TRBJ2-1,CASSLTGTENEQFF
TRBV15,TRBJ1-3,CATTGYNERETFLSGNTIYF
TRBV6-1,TRBJ2-4,CASSLRFLAKNIQYF
TRBV6-5,TRBJ2-7,CASSYSGAYFAGEQYF
TRBV7-9,TRBJ1-1,CASSPVSGKGLLDFF
TRBV5-1,TRBJ2-2,CASSLGDRGRTGELFF
TRBV24-1,TRBJ2-1,CATSDRTSDGEQFF
TRBV28,TRBJ1-2,CASRPYPLRNTHGYTF
TRBV5-1,TRBJ2-2,CASSLTSGGAEELFF
TRBV21-1,TRBJ2-3,CASSKERYGGGQGTDTQYF
TRBV6-5,TRBJ1-4,CASRPSTASNEKLFF
TRBV24-1,TRBJ2-7,CATRLPVGWLYEQYF
TRBV7-8,TRBJ2-7,CASSLVGEVGEQYF
TRBV15,TRBJ2-7,CATSSGGLGSYEQYF
TRBV30,TRBJ1-1,CAWSATRGASKAFF
TRBV5-1,TRBJ1-2,CASSPGYGDYGYTF
TRBV6-8,TRBJ2-7,CASSYSRREGGFLSYEQYF
TRBV3-1,TRBJ1-2,CASQDRSAALYGYPF
TRBV5-1,TRBJ1-1,CASRAGASNTEAFF
TRBV20-1,TRBJ2-7,CSARDQGWGEQYF
TRBV2,TRBJ2-1,CASSVKLAQFF
TRBV7-9,TRBJ2-3,CASTKKGGGTDTQYF
TRBV6-1,TRBJ2-1,CASSDRVGGALNEQFF
TRBV6-1,TRBJ2-5,CASSRSTSGGALETQYF
TRBV6-2/TRBV6-3,TRBJ2-1,CASTRIGDAYNEQFF
TRBV2,TRBJ2-5,CASRLTIDPIKETQYF
TRBV5-1,TRBJ2-3,CASSFGAMGADTQYF
TRBV6-5,TRBJ2-7,CASSYSMFGTGYEQYF
TRBV20-1,TRBJ2-1,CTPGETSGDEQFF